This T cell receptor beta chain was sequenced during a study of shared clonotypes between healthy human individuals. Study context: Three plates were used per donor for CD4 naive, three for CD4 memory, two for CD8 naive and one for CD8 memory. Study conclusions and caveats: With few donors, the genetic and exposure-history diversity represented was limited. In general, naive subsets displayed greater estimated richness than memory subsets did.

Data came from immunoSEQ multiplex PCR; TCRdb stores just in-frame clones and leaves some out. The sample yields 500,000 or so clones, approximately 95% seen once. With respect to this clone: What it binds is not known.

The clonotype originates from a woman under 40 in good health. Sequenced input: naive CD4+ T cells sorted from blood. Subset indicated: CD45RA+ positively selected.

DNA of the CDR3: TGTGCCCTGCCGGGGACACACACCGGGGAGCTGTTTTTT. It specifies CALPGTHTGELFF. This rearrangement joins TRBV28 to TRBJ2-2; D is perhaps TRBD1 (6 bases). CDR3 length equals 13 residues. Germline CDR1 and CDR2: MDHEN and SYDVKM. Trimming removed 11 bases at V and 3 bases at J, with 13 bases between.